This TCR beta chain was documented in a study of metastatic and nonmetastatic thyroid tumors. CDR1 and CDR2 (germline): MNHEY, SMNVEV (reference sequence). The CDR3 has 14 amino acids. V lost 8 bases, J lost 4 bases, and 14 bases lay in between. Until they underwent thyroid surgery, no patient had received any treatment. With MiXCR, TCRdb called clones anew from the PCR reads. The profile shows about 24,000 clones, roughly 23% of them singletons. This clone was seen repeatedly, ten times or more. The source of this sequence is a male donor with papillary thyroid cancer or a benign thyroid nodule (not recorded which). Some clones in this sample may be carry-over from other donors' samples. The rearrangement joins TRBV27 to TRBJ2-2; D gene uncertain. Specimen: blood. This chain's CDR3 is CASYGRISTGELFF. DNA of the CDR3: TGTGCCAGCTACGGCAGGATAAGCACCGGGGAGCTGTTTTTT.